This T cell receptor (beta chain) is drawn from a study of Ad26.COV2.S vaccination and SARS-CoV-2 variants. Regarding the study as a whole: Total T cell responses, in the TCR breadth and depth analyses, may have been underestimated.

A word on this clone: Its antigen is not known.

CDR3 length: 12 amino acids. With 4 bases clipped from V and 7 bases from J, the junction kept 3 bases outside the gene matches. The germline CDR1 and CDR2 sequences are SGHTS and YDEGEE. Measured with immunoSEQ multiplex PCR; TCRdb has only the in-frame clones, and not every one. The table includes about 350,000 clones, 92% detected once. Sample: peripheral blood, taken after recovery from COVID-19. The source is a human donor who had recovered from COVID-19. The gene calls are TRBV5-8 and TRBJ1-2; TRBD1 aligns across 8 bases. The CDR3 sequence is CASSTDRGGYTF. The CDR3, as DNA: TGTGCCAGCAGCACCGACAGGGGTGGCTACACCTTC. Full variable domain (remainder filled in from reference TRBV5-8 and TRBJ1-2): EAGVTQSPTHLIKTRGQQATLRCSPISGHTSVYWYQQALGLGLQFLLWYDEGEERNRGNFPPRFSGRQFPNYSSELNVNALELEDSALYLCASSTDRGGYTFGSGTRLTVV.